This TCR beta chain was sequenced during a study of shared clonotypes between healthy human individuals. The germline V gene encodes CDR1 SGHVS and CDR2 FNYEAQ. The CDR3 length is 16 residues. V trimming: 2 bases; J trimming: 4 bases; junction bases outside the gene matches: 7. This clone is a singleton in its sample. Profiled with immunoSEQ multiplex PCR; TCRdb holds only in-frame clones, not every one. The sample lists about 450,000 clones; around 75% were seen once. The chain couples TRBV7-6 to TRBJ2-1, with 8 bases aligning to TRBD2. The clonotype comes from a woman aged 40 to 50 in good health. Some clones in this sample may be carry-over from other donors' samples. Specimen: PBMCs. The CDR3 region is CASSLIPSSGYNEQFF. Here the CDR3 DNA reads TGTGCCAGCAGCTTAATCCCGTCTAGCGGGTACAATGAGCAGTTCTTC.